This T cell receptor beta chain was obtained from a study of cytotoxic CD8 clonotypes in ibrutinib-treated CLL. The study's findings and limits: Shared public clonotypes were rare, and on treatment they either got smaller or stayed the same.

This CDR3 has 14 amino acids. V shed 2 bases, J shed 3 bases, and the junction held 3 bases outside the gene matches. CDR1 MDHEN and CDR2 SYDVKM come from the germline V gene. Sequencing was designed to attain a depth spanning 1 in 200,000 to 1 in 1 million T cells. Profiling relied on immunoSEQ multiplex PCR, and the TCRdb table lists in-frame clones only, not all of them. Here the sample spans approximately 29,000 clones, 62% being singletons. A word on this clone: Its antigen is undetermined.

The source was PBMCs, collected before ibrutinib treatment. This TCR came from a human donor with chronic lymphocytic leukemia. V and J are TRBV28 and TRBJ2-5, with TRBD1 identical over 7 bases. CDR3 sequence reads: CASSLGTGEETQYF. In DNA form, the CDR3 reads TGTGCCAGCAGTTTAGGAACAGGGGAAGAGACCCAGTACTTC.